The TCR beta chain described here comes from a study of cytomegalovirus exposure and HLA in healthy donors. For the study at large: Per a later analysis, the roughly 690 first-cohort and some 110 validation repertoires shared one platform.

Study observations and caveats: The tendency of first-cohort TCR clusters to co-occur in the 90 to 150 validation repertoires emerged from a later analysis. In vitro data verified a few CMV-associated chains as specific for CMV antigens.

TCRdb keeps only in-frame clones here, not all; method: immunoSEQ multiplex PCR. This sample has roughly 60,000 clones, with roughly 96% found just once. Donors were drawn from the 120-subject validation cohort, separate from the roughly 670-subject first cohort. Trimming at V came to 4 bases and at J to 3 bases, leaving 3 bases not matched to a gene. Germline CDR1 reads SGHVS; CDR2 reads FNYEAQ. This CDR3 has 16 residues. This clone has just one count. Its antigen is still unknown. The sequenced material came from PBMCs. The rearrangement joins TRBV7-6 to TRBJ2-7; 16 nucleotides line up with TRBD2. The sequence came from a man in his late teens or twenties in good health and CMV-seronegative. In DNA, the CDR3 is TGTGCCAGCAGCTCGGGACTAGCGGGAGGGCGCTACGAGCAGTACTTC. Translated, it gives CASSSGLAGGRYEQYF.